This T cell receptor beta chain was sequenced for a study of T cells in Graves' hyperthyroidism and ophthalmopathy. The CDR3 length is 16 residues. The V end was cut by 6 bases, the J end by 2 bases, with 19 bases between. Study-level results: In blood, most of the thyroid clonotypes expanded above 0.001 were also present.

This clonotype was recorded many times. Its antigen is unidentified. Amplification of TCR beta CDR3 regions was performed using RNA transcripts as template. Researchers ran a first-round RT-PCR on the TCR CDR3 using the HTBI primer set. TCRdb analysed the multiplex PCR reads with MiXCR anew, one entry per CDR3 protein. The sample lists under 700,000 distinct CDR3 sequences, approximately 15% occurring once. The clonotype originates from a woman aged 18-35 years with Graves' hyperthyroidism. This rearrangement joins TRBV12-3 or TRBV12-4 to TRBJ1-2; possibly TRBD1 for D (6 bases). The sequenced material came from blood. CDR3 residues: CASSPWTARRNYGYTF. CDR3 nucleotide sequence: TGTGCCAGCAGCCCATGGACAGCTCGAAGGAACTATGGCTACACCTTC.